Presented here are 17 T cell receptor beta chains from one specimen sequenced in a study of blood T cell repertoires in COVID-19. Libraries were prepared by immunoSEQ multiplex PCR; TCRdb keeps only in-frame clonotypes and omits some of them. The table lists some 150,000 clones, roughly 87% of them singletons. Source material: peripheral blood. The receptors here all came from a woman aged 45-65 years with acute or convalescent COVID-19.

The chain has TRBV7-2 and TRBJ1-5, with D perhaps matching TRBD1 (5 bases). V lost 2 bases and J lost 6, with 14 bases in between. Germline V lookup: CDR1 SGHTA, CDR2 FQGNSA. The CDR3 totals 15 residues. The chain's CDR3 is CASSLQWGDAQPQHF. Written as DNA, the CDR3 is TGTGCCAGCAGCTTACAATGGGGGGACGCTCAGCCCCAGCATTTT.

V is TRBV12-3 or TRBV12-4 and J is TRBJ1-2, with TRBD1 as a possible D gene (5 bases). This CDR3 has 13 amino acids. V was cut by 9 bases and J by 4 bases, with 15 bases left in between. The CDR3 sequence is CASIGGLVYGYTF. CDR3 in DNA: TGTGCCAGTATCGGGGGTTTGGTCTATGGCTACACCTTC.

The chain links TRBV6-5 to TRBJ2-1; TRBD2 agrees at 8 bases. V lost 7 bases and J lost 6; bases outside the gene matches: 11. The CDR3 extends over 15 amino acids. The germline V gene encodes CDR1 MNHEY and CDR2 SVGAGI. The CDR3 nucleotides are TGTGCCAGCACTATTAGCGGGAAGGTGTTCAATGAGCAGTTCTTC. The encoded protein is CASTISGKVFNEQFF.

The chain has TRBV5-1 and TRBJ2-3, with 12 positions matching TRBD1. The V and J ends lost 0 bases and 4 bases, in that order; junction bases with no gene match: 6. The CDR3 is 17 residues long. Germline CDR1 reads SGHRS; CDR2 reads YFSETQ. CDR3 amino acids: CASSLAGQGAAADTQYF. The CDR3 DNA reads TGCGCCAGCAGCTTGGCGGGACAGGGGGCTGCGGCAGATACGCAGTATTTT.

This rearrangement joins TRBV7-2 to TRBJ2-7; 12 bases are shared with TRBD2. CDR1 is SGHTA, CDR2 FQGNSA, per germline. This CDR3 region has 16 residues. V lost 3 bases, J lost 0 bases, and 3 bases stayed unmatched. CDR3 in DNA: TGTGCCAGCAGCTTCGGACTAGCGGGATTCTCCTACGAGCAGTACTTC. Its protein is CASSFGLAGFSYEQYF.

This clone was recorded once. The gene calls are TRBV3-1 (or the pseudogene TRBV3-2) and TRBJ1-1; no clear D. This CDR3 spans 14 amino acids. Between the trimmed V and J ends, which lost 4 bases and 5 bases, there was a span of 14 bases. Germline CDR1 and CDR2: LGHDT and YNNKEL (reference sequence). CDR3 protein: CASSPRELNTEAFF. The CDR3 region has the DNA TGTGCCAGCAGCCCCCGAGAGCTAAATACTGAAGCTTTCTTT.

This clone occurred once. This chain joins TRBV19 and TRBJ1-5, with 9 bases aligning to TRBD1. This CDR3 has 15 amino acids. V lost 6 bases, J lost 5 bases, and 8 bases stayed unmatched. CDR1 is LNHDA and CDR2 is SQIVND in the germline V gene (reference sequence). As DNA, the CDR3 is TGTGCCAGTAGCCTGGGACAGGGAGGTCATCAGCCCCAGCATTTT. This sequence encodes CASSLGQGGHQPQHF.

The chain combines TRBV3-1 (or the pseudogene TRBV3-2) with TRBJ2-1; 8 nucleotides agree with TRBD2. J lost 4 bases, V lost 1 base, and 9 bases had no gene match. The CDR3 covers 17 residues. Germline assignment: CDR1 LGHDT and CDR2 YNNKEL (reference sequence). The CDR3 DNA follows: TGTGCCAGCAGCCAAGGTTACGGCAGCGGGAGTTACAATGAGCAGTTCTTC. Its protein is CASSQGYGSGSYNEQFF.

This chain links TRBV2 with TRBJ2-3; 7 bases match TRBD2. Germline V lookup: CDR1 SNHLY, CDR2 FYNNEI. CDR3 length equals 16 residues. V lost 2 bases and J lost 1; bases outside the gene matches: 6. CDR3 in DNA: TGTGCCAGCAGTGAAATCAGAACTAGCGGCACAGATACGCAGTATTTT. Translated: CASSEIRTSGTDTQYF.

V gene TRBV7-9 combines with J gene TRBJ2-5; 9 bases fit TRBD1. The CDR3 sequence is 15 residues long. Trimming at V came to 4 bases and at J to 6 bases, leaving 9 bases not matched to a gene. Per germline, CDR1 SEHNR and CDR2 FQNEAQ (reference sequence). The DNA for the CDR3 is TGTGCCAGCAGCTGGGACAGGGAGGGCGGAAAGACCCAGTACTTC. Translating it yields CASSWDREGGKTQYF.

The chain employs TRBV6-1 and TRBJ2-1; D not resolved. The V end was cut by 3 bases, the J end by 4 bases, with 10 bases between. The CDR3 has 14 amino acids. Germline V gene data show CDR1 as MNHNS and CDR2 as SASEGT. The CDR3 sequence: CASSERFAYNEQFF. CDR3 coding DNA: TGTGCCAGCAGTGAGCGTTTTGCTTACAATGAGCAGTTCTTC.

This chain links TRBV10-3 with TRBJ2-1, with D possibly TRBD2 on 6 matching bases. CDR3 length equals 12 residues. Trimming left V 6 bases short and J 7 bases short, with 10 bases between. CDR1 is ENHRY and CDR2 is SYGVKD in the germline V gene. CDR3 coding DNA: TGTGCCATCAGGGGGGGAGGTAATGAGCAGTTCTTC. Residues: CAIRGGGNEQFF.

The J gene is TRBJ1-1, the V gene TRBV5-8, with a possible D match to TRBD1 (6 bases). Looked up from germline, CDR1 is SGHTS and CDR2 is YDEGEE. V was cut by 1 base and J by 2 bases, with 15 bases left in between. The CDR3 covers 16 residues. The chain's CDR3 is CASSLYRGGHNTEAFF. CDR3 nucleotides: TGTGCCAGCAGCTTGTATAGGGGGGGGCACAACACTGAAGCTTTCTTT.

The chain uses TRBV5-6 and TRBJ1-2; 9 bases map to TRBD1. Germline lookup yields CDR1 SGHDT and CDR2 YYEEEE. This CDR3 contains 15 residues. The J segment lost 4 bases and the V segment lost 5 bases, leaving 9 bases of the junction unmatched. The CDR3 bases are TGTGCCAGCAGACTTCCGGGACAGGGAACCTATGGCTACACCTTC. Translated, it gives CASRLPGQGTYGYTF.

The CDR3 nucleotides read TGTGCCAGCAGCTTTCTGGGAGATGAGCAGTTCTTC. Translated: CASSFLGDEQFF. The chain has TRBV5-4 and TRBJ2-1; a possible D gene is TRBD2 (5 bases). Germline V gene sequence: CDR1 SGHNT, CDR2 YYREEE (reference sequence). The CDR3 is made up of 12 amino acids. Trimming stripped 2 bases from V and 8 bases from J, with 8 bases between.

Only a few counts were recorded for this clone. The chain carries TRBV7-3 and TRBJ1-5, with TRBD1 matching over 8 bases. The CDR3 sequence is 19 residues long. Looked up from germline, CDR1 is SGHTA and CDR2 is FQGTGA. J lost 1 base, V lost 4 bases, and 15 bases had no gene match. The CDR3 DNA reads TGTGCCAGCAGCTGCAACATCCGGGACAGGCCTATAAGCAATCAGCCCCAGCATTTT. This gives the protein CASSCNIRDRPISNQPQHF.

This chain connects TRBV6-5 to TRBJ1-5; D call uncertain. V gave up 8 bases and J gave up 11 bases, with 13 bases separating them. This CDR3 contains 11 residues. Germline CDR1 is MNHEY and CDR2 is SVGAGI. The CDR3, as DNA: TGTGCCAGCGGGAGTACACAGACCCAGCATTTT. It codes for CASGSTQTQHF.